This paragraph reports one T cell receptor (beta chain). Its antigen is as yet unknown. The sample comes from a study of beta chain features in type 1 diabetes. Trimming stripped 3 bases from V and 0 bases from J, with 11 bases between. The length of the CDR3 is 15 residues. Germline V gene data show CDR1 as LNHDA and CDR2 as SQIVND (reference sequence). Expressed TCRB transcripts were sequenced because the entire RNA isolate underwent reverse transcription. TCRdb's copy holds only in-frame clones and misses some; the assay was immunoSEQ multiplex PCR. The data hold around 300,000 clones, with 14% to 15% observed a single time. General study results and limits: The study found moderately but significantly shorter TCRB CDR3s in all four CD4+ subsets of Type 1 diabetes patients.

The J gene is TRBJ2-5, the V gene TRBV19; D might be TRBD1 (5 bases). Sequencing input: naive CD4+ T cells from blood. This TCR derives from a man between 18 and 29 years old with type 1 diabetes. The CDR3 DNA follows: TGTGCCAGTAGTATGGCAGGGCGGTACCAAGAGACCCAGTACTTC. Protein sequence: CASSMAGRYQETQYF. The variable domain in full, completed from reference TRBV19 and TRBJ2-5, reads DGGITQSPKYLFRKEGQNVTLSCEQNLNHDAMYWYRQDPGQGLRLIYYSQIVNDFQKGDIAEGYSVSREKKESFPLTVTSAQKNPTAFYLCASSMAGRYQETQYFGPGTRLLVL.